This is a list of T cell receptor beta chains from one sample in a study of radiation and T cells in renal cell carcinoma. TCRdb's table, derived via immunoSEQ multiplex PCR, lists solely in-frame clones and lacks some. The repertoire holds 19,000 or so clones, with roughly three fifths as singletons. The sample was tumor tissue, taken from a patient whose treatment was nephrectomy without radiotherapy. These receptors were obtained from a man aged 50-60 years with renal cell carcinoma. CDR3s include the opening cysteine and the closing phenylalanine or tryptophan. The D gene is left open where the match is weak. Only some rows state a clone size, as once, few, many or a class for expanded clones.

TRBJ1-5 NA TRBV27 NA CASQGPGGNQPQHF TGTGCCAGCCAAGGGCCGGGGGGCAATCAGCCCCAGCATTTT
TRBJ2-3 NA TRBV5-4 NA CASSLEANPSTDTQYF TGTGCCAGCAGCTTGGAAGCGAATCCTAGCACAGATACGCAGTATTTT
TRBJ2-6 NA TRBV9 NA CASSVSSGANVLTF TGTGCCAGCAGCGTGTCCTCTGGGGCCAACGTCCTGACTTTC
TRBJ1-1 NA TRBV7-5 NA CSPRGAPLTEAFF TGCTCCCCCAGGGGAGCTCCACTCACTGAAGCTTTCTTT
TRBJ1-3 NA TRBV9 NA CASSGGRTSSGNTIYF TGTGCCAGCAGCGGTGGACGGACGAGCTCTGGAAACACCATATATTTT
TRBJ1-5 medium-sized TRBV4-3 NA CASSQGLGPQHF TGCGCCAGCAGCCAAGGATTGGGGCCCCAGCATTTT
TRBJ1-5 NA TRBV6-1 NA CASSRERAQPQHF TGTGCCAGCAGTCGAGAACGGGCCCAGCCCCAGCATTTT
TRBJ2-5 NA TRBV30 TRBD1 CAWSVTTGVAETQYF TGTGCCTGGAGTGTTACGACAGGGGTTGCCGAGACCCAGTACTTC
TRBJ2-5 few TRBV27 TRBD2 CASRGVREGLETQYF TGTGCCAGCAGAGGAGTTAGGGAGGGTTTGGAGACCCAGTACTTC
TRBJ2-5 NA TRBV7-7 NA CASSLAGFQETQYF TGTGCTAGCAGCTTGGCGGGTTTCCAAGAGACCCAGTACTTC
TRBJ1-6 NA TRBV9 NA CASSVAADNSPLHF TGTGCCAGCAGCGTAGCCGCCGATAATTCACCCCTCCACTTT
TRBJ2-7 NA TRBV28 TRBD2 CASRGRTSGSSYEQYF TGTGCCAGCAGGGGGAGGACTAGCGGGAGTTCCTACGAGCAGTACTTC
TRBJ2-7 NA TRBV10-3 NA CAISDPGSEEQYF TGTGCCATCAGTGACCCGGGAAGTGAGGAGCAGTACTTC
TRBJ1-5 NA TRBV4-3 NA CASSQDLNQPQHF TGCGCCAGCAGCCAAGACCTTAATCAGCCCCAGCATTTT
TRBJ2-1 NA TRBV30 NA CAWSVHGSPYTQQFF TGTGCCTGGAGTGTACACGGGAGTCCCTATACACAGCAGTTCTTC
TRBJ2-3 NA TRBV4-3 TRBD2 CASSQELAAYRADTQYF TGCGCCAGCAGCCAAGAACTAGCGGCTTATCGGGCAGATACGCAGTATTTT
TRBJ1-2 NA TRBV19 TRBD1 CASSPRQGMDYGYTF TGTGCCAGTAGTCCAAGACAGGGGATGGACTATGGCTACACCTTC
TRBJ1-3 NA TRBV9 NA CASSVEGYAGNTIYF TGTGCCAGCAGCGTAGAAGGGTACGCTGGAAACACCATATATTTT
TRBJ1-5 NA TRBV6-5 NA CASTAGVGQPQHF TGTGCCAGCACCGCAGGTGTAGGTCAGCCCCAGCATTTT
TRBJ1-4 NA TRBV9 NA CASSVGTAREKLFF TGTGCCAGCAGCGTAGGGACAGCGCGAGAAAAACTGTTTTTT
TRBJ2-7 NA TRBV4-3 NA CASSHVTESSYEQYF TGCGCCAGCAGCCATGTAACAGAAAGCTCCTACGAGCAGTACTTC
TRBJ1-1 medium-sized TRBV27 NA CASSFARDTEAFF TGTGCCAGCAGTTTCGCCAGAGACACTGAAGCTTTCTTT
TRBJ2-7 once TRBV4-3 NA CASSIRTGYEQYF TGCGCCAGCAGCATCCGTACAGGTTACGAGCAGTACTTC
TRBJ1-6 NA TRBV4-2 NA CASSQDQAPLHF TGTGCCAGCAGCCAAGATCAAGCACCCCTCCACTTT
TRBJ1-2 NA TRBV6-6 NA CASSSIEYLYGYTF TGTGCCAGCAGTTCCATCGAGTATCTCTATGGCTACACCTTC
TRBJ1-2 NA TRBV28 TRBD1 CASSGTEGGYGYTF TGTGCCAGCAGTGGGACAGAGGGGGGATATGGCTACACCTTC
TRBJ1-3 NA TRBV2 NA CASSEETAGFGNTIYF TGTGCCAGCAGTGAAGAGACGGCAGGGTTCGGAAACACCATATATTTT
TRBJ2-7 NA TRBV6-5 NA CASSGDRETDEQYF TGTGCCAGCAGTGGGGATAGGGAGACCGACGAGCAGTACTTC